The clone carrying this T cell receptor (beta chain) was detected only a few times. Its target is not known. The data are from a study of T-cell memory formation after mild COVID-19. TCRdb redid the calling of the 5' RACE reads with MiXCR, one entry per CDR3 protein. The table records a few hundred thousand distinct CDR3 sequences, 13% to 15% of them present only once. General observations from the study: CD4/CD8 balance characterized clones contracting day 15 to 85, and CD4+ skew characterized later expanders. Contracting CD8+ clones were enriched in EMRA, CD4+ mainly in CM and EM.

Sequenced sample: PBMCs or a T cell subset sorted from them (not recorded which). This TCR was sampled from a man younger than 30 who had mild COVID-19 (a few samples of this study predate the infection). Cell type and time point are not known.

CDR3 in amino acids: CASSFDRGGEQYV. CDR3 in DNA: TGTGCCAGCAGCTTTGACAGGGGTGGCGAGCAGTACGTC. The rearrangement uses TRBV7-9 and TRBJ2-7; 8 nucleotides agree with TRBD1. Germline CDR1 reads SEHNR; CDR2 reads FQNEAQ (reference sequence). V lost 3 bases to trimming and J lost 6 bases; unmatched junction nucleotides: 4. The CDR3 spans 13 residues.